This is a list of T cell receptor beta chains from one sample in a study of shared clonotypes between healthy human individuals. Method: immunoSEQ multiplex PCR; TCRdb's copy keeps in-frame clones and lacks some. The sample has about 800,000 clones; about 97% are singletons. The sequencing sample was made of naive CD8+ T cells sorted from blood. Source of these receptors: a man aged 25-45 years in good health. Each CDR3 is given with its conserved first and last residue. D genes are given only for firm matches. Not every row has a clone size; where given, it reads once, few, many or a size class.

d_call,v_call,j_call,clone_size,cdr3_nt,cdr3_aa
NA,TRBV11-2,TRBJ2-3,NA,TGTGCCAGCAGCCCTAGCGTCCCAGATACGCAGTATTTT,CASSPSVPDTQYF
TRBD1,TRBV7-2,TRBJ2-7,NA,TGTGCCAGCAGCGCATTTCCGGGACAGGGGTTCGAGCAGTACTTC,CASSAFPGQGFEQYF
TRBD2,TRBV5-1,TRBJ2-7,NA,TGCGCCAGCAGCTTGGGCCAGCGGGAGGCCGCCTACGAGCAGTACTTC,CASSLGQREAAYEQYF
NA,TRBV7-9,TRBJ2-7,NA,TGTGCCAGCAGTAGAGGCCACGAGCAGTACTTC,CASSRGHEQYF
TRBD1,TRBV29-1,TRBJ2-5,NA,TGCAGCGTTGAACTTCCGGGACAGGGGGAAGAGACCCAGTACTTC,CSVELPGQGEETQYF
TRBD2,TRBV11-3,TRBJ2-1,NA,TGTGCCAGCAGCCCTAGGACCCGGGAGGGCGCCAATGAGCAGTTCTTC,CASSPRTREGANEQFF
NA,TRBV27,TRBJ1-5,NA,TGTGCCAGCAGTACGTTCACCCCCCTGGGGAGCAATCAGCCCCAGCATTTT,CASSTFTPLGSNQPQHF
NA,TRBV18,TRBJ2-1,NA,TGTGCCAGCTCACCATCCTGGGGAGTACGGAACAATGAGCAGTTCTTC,CASSPSWGVRNNEQFF
NA,TRBV4-1,TRBJ1-5,NA,TGCGCCAGCAGCCAAGACCAAGGTAGCAATCAGCCCCAGCATTTT,CASSQDQGSNQPQHF
NA,TRBV7-6,TRBJ2-7,once,TGTGCCAGCAGCTTAGAAGGGACCTACGAGCAGTACTTC,CASSLEGTYEQYF
NA,TRBV9,TRBJ2-2,NA,TGTGCTTCCGGGACTCAGAACACCGGGGAGCTGTTTTTT,CASGTQNTGELFF
TRBD2,TRBV4-1,TRBJ2-5,NA,TGCGCCAGCAGTGATGGGCGGGAGAGCGGTTGGGAGACCCAGTACTTC,CASSDGRESGWETQYF
NA,TRBV14,TRBJ2-5,once,TGTGCCAGCAGCCAGACCGGGACTCCCCCCGAGACCCAGTACTTC,CASSQTGTPPETQYF
TRBD2,TRBV19,TRBJ2-7,NA,TGTGCCAGTAGGAGTCTAGCGGGACCCAACGAGCAGTACTTC,CASRSLAGPNEQYF
TRBD1,TRBV13,TRBJ2-7,NA,TGTGCCAGCAGCCCTCGGGACAGAAGCTACGAGCAGTACTTC,CASSPRDRSYEQYF
TRBD2,TRBV29-1,TRBJ2-7,few,TGCAGCGTTGACGGACTAGCGGGTAGCTACGAGCAGTACTTC,CSVDGLAGSYEQYF
NA,TRBV7-4,TRBJ2-6,once,TGTGCCAGCAGCCTGAATAGCAGCTCACAAAGTCGGGCCAACGTCCTGACTTTC,CASSLNSSSQSRANVLTF
NA,TRBV29-1,TRBJ2-2,NA,TGCAGCGTTGACAGGGATACCGGGGAGCTGTTTTTT,CSVDRDTGELFF
TRBD2,TRBV28,TRBJ2-1,NA,TGTGCCAGCAGTTTAGAGTCCGGGACTAGCGGGACCACCAAGCAGTTCTTC,CASSLESGTSGTTKQFF
TRBD2,TRBV12-5,TRBJ2-5,NA,TGTGCTAGTGCCTGGGAGGGAGAAGAGACCCAGTACTTC,CASAWEGEETQYF
NA,TRBV2,TRBJ1-1,NA,TGTGCCAGCAAAGGAGTCACTGAAGCTTTCTTT,CASKGVTEAFF
NA,TRBV9,TRBJ2-2,NA,TGTGCCAGCAGCCACCGGGCCGGGGAGCTGTTTTTT,CASSHRAGELFF
NA,TRBV5-6,TRBJ2-7,NA,TGTGCCAGCAGCCTCCAGGGGACCCACTCCTACGAGCAGTACTTC,CASSLQGTHSYEQYF
NA,TRBV6-1,TRBJ2-1,NA,TGTGCCAGCAGAGGGGGACGGAGCTTGTACAATGAGCAGTTCTTC,CASRGGRSLYNEQFF
TRBD1,TRBV30,TRBJ1-2,NA,TGTGCCTGGGCCTCCGGGACAGGGAACTATGGCTACACCTTC,CAWASGTGNYGYTF
NA,TRBV7-3,TRBJ2-6,NA,TGTGCCAGCAGCCTCAGGGGCTCTGGGGCCAACGTCCTGACTTTC,CASSLRGSGANVLTF
NA,TRBV27,TRBJ1-2,NA,TGTGCCAGCGGTCCTTCGGGGAAGGGTGATGGCTACACCTTC,CASGPSGKGDGYTF
NA,TRBV10-3,TRBJ1-3,NA,TGTGCCATCAGTGAGTCTTTGACAGACACTGGAAACACCATATATTTT,CAISESLTDTGNTIYF
TRBD1,TRBV30,TRBJ2-5,NA,TGTGCCTGGATGACCGGGACAGGGGAAGAGACCCAGTACTTC,CAWMTGTGEETQYF
TRBD2,TRBV27,TRBJ2-7,NA,TGTGCCAGCAAGGAAGCGGGAGGGCCTGTCGACGAGCAGTACTTC,CASKEAGGPVDEQYF
NA,TRBV6-1,TRBJ2-7,NA,TGTACTTTGTCTCCTTTACAGGTTGAGCAGTACTTC,CTLSPLQVEQYF
NA,TRBV6-1,TRBJ2-1,NA,TGTGCCAGTTACCCAATTCCCACCAACTTAAATGAGCAGTTCTTC,CASYPIPTNLNEQFF
TRBD1,TRBV28,TRBJ2-1,NA,TGTGCCAGCAGCCGACAGGGGACCGCACTACAACTTTACAATGAGCAGTTCTTC,CASSRQGTALQLYNEQFF
TRBD1,TRBV28,TRBJ2-7,once,TGTGCCAGCAGCTATGGGCGGGGGACAGGGGTCTCCTACGAGCAGTACTTC,CASSYGRGTGVSYEQYF
NA,TRBV29-1,TRBJ1-2,NA,TGCAGCGTTGAAGTTTGGGAGGATAAGAACTATGGCTACACCTTC,CSVEVWEDKNYGYTF
NA,TRBV19,TRBJ2-1,NA,TGTGCCACCTCCGACAGTTACAATGAGCAGTTCTTC,CATSDSYNEQFF
TRBD2,TRBV6-1,TRBJ2-3,NA,TGTGCCAGCAGTGACCTCCTAGCGGGGATTTTCACAGATACGCAGTATTTT,CASSDLLAGIFTDTQYF
TRBD1,TRBV7-9,TRBJ2-1,NA,TGTGCCAGCACCGGAGAGTTCCGGGACAGTTACAATGAGCAGTTCTTC,CASTGEFRDSYNEQFF
NA,TRBV29-1,TRBJ2-2,NA,TGCAGCGTTGGCGGGTGGAGTCCCGGGGAGCTGTTTTTT,CSVGGWSPGELFF
TRBD2,TRBV7-9,TRBJ2-1,NA,TGTGCCAGCAGCCCCAGGATAGCGGGAGTAGGCTCCTACAATGAGCAGTTCTTC,CASSPRIAGVGSYNEQFF
NA,TRBV7-6,TRBJ1-2,few,TGTGCCAGCAGCCCGGGGACACCCTATGGCTACACCTTC,CASSPGTPYGYTF
NA,TRBV9,TRBJ2-2,NA,TGTGCCAGCAGCGAGAGTACCGGGGAGCTGTTTTTT,CASSESTGELFF
NA,TRBV2,TRBJ2-7,once,TGTGCCAGCATGGGACGAGGAAGCGCGGAGGGGCAGTACTTC,CASMGRGSAEGQYF
NA,TRBV5-1,TRBJ2-1,NA,TGCGCCAGCAGCTTGTTAGCGAGCCTTTTAAAGGACAATGAGCAGTTCTTC,CASSLLASLLKDNEQFF
TRBD1,TRBV9,TRBJ1-3,NA,TGTGCCAGCGGAAGACAGGGCTCTGGAAACACCATATATTTT,CASGRQGSGNTIYF
NA,TRBV5-6,TRBJ2-7,NA,TGTGCCAGCGCTACCCAACCCCACGAGCAGTACTTC,CASATQPHEQYF
TRBD1,TRBV11-2,TRBJ2-7,NA,TGTGCCAGCAGCTTCCGACAGGGGGTCGGCTACGAGCAGTACTTC,CASSFRQGVGYEQYF
TRBD1,TRBV5-1,TRBJ2-6,NA,TGCGCCAGCAGCCCGGGGGACAGGGGGCAGGCTGGGGCCAACGTCCTGACTTTC,CASSPGDRGQAGANVLTF
NA,TRBV5-1,TRBJ2-1,NA,TGCGCCAGCAGCTTGGTCGGGTATGAGCAGTTCTTC,CASSLVGYEQFF
NA,TRBV2,TRBJ2-1,NA,TGTGCCAGCAGCGTAGTCGCGGGAAGGAGGAATGAGCAGTTCTTC,CASSVVAGRRNEQFF
TRBD2,TRBV2,TRBJ2-5,once,TGTGCCAGCAGTACGGGACTAGCGGGAGTTCTGTTTGAGACCCAGTACTTC,CASSTGLAGVLFETQYF
NA,TRBV6-5,TRBJ2-5,NA,TGTGCCAGCCGAGAAGGACAGCTACAAGAGACCCAGTACTTC,CASREGQLQETQYF
NA,TRBV12-5,TRBJ2-1,NA,TGTGCTAGTGGTTTGTATCTAGGCACTGAGCAGTTCTTC,CASGLYLGTEQFF
NA,TRBV5-6,TRBJ2-7,NA,TGTGCCAGCAGCCTCCTCAGCTACGAGCAGTACTTC,CASSLLSYEQYF
TRBD2,TRBV7-2,TRBJ2-1,NA,TGTGCCAGCAGCCACCGCCTAGCGGGAGGGGGAAATGAGCAGTTCTTC,CASSHRLAGGGNEQFF
TRBD2,TRBV2,TRBJ2-1,NA,TGTGCCAGCAGTCGGACTAGCGGCTTTGACAATGAGCAGTTCTTC,CASSRTSGFDNEQFF
NA,TRBV19,TRBJ2-7,NA,TGTGCCAGTAGTATCGACAGCACCTCCTACGAGCAGTACTTC,CASSIDSTSYEQYF